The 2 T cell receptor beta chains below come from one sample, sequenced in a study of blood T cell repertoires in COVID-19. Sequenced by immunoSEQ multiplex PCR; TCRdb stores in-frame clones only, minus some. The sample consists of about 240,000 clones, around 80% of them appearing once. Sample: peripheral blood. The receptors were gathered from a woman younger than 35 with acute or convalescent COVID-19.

CDR3 protein: CASSFSEASGNTIYF. The CDR3 DNA reads as TGTGCCAGCAGCTTTTCTGAGGCCTCTGGAAACACCATATATTTT. The chain recombines TRBV7-2 with TRBJ1-3, with D hard to call. The germline CDR1 and CDR2 sequences are SGHTA and FQGNSA. There are 15 residues in the CDR3. V was cut by 3 bases and J by 0 bases, with 9 bases left in between.

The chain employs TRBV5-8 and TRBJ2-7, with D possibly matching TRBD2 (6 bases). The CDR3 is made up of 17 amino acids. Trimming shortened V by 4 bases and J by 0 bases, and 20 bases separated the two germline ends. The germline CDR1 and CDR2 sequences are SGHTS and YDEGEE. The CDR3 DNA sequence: TGTGCCAGCAGCCTTGGGCTGGGTGGGGGGTTCTCCTACGAGCAGTACTTC. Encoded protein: CASSLGLGGGFSYEQYF.